Included here is one T cell receptor beta chain sequence, with context. These data are taken from a study of control samples from healthy donors and cancer patients. Germline CDR1 MNHNS, CDR2 SASEGT. Trimming pared 2 bases from V and 10 bases from J, leaving 21 bases between. The CDR3 length is 17 residues. Sequenced by immunoSEQ multiplex PCR; TCRdb stores in-frame clones only, minus some. The data show 190,000 or so clones, approximately 92% seen once. The sequence came from a man aged 18 to 30 in good health. The chain combines TRBV6-1 with TRBJ1-6; no clear D. The source material was blood. CDR3 residues: CASSESVVIGSNSPLHF. The CDR3 nucleotides are TGTGCCAGCAGTGAATCTGTGGTCATAGGGTCCAACTCACCCCTCCACTTT.